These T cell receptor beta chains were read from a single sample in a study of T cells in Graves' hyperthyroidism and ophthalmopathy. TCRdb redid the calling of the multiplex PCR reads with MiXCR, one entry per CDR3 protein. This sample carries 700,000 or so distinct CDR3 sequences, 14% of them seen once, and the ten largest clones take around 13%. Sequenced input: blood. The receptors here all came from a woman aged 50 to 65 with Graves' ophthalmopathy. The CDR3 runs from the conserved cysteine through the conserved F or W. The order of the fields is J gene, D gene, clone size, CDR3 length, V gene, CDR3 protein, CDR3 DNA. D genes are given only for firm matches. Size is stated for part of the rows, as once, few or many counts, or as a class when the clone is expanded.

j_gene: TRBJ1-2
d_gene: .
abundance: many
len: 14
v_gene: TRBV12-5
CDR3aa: CASGMSPSPYGYTF
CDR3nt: TGTGCTAGTGGCATGTCCCCCAGCCCCTATGGCTACACCTTC

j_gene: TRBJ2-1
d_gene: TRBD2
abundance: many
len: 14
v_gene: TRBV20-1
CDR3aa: CSASVREGLYEQFF
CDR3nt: TGCAGTGCTAGCGTGAGGGAGGGCCTGTATGAGCAGTTCTTC

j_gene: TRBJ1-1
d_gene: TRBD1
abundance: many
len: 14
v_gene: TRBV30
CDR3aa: CAWSLTAGQREAFF
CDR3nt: TGTGCCTGGAGTTTGACGGCGGGACAGCGAGAAGCTTTCTTT

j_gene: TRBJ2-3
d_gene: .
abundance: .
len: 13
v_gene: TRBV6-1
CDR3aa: CASRSTSTDTQYF
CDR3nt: TGTGCCAGCAGGTCGACTAGCACAGATACGCAGTATTTT

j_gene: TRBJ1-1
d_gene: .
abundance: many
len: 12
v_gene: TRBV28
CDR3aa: CASQGGARGAFF
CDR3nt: TGTGCCAGCCAAGGAGGCGCAAGGGGAGCTTTCTTT

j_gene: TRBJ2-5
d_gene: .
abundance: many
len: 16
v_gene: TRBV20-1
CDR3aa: CSASPLQWATQETQYF
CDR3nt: TGCAGTGCTAGTCCCCTTCAGTGGGCCACACAAGAGACCCAGTACTTC

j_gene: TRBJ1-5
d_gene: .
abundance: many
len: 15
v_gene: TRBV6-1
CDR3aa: CASSESRSPNQPQHF
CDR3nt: TGTGCCAGCAGTGAAAGCAGGAGCCCCAATCAGCCCCAGCATTTT

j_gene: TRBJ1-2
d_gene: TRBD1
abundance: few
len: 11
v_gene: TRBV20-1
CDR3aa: CSASGTVRYTF
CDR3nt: TGCAGTGCTAGTGGGACAGTCCGCTACACCTTC

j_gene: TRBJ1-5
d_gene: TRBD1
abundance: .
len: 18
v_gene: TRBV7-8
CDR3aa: CASSSTNTGTGSNQPQHF
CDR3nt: TGTGCCAGCAGCTCCACCAATACCGGGACAGGATCCAATCAGCCCCAGCATTTT

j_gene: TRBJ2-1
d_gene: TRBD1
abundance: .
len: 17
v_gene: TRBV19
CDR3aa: CASNDPGQTGYSNEQFF
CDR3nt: TGTGCCAGTAATGATCCGGGACAGACCGGCTATAGCAATGAGCAGTTCTTC

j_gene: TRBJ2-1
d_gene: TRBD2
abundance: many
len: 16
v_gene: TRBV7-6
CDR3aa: CASSISSGSSYNEQFF
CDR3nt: TGTGCCAGCAGCATATCTAGCGGCAGCTCCTACAATGAGCAGTTCTTC

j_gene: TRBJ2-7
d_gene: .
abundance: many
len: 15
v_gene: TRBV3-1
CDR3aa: CASSQDGGYSYEQYF
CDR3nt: TGTGCCAGCAGCCAAGACGGCGGCTACTCCTACGAGCAGTACTTC

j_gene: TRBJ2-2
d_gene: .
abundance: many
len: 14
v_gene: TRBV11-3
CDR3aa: CASSDRLHTGELFF
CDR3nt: TGTGCCAGCAGCGATAGACTCCACACCGGGGAGCTGTTTTTT

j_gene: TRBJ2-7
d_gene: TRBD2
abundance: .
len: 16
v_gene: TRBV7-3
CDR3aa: CASSTAGTSGSYEQYF
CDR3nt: TGTGCCAGCAGCACAGCCGGGACTAGCGGGAGCTACGAGCAGTACTTC

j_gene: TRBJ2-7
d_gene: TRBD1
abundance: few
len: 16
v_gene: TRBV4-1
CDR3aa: CASTPQPRQGYYEQYF
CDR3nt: TGCGCCAGCACCCCACAGCCGCGACAGGGGTACTACGAGCAGTACTTC

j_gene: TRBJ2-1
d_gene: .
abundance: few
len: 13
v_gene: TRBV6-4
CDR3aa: CASSEGGYNEQFF
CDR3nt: TGTGCCAGCAGTGAGGGGGGCTACAATGAGCAGTTCTTC

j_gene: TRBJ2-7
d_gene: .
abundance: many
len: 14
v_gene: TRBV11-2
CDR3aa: CASSLVPGPYEQYF
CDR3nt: TGTGCCAGCAGCTTAGTCCCAGGTCCCTACGAGCAGTACTTC

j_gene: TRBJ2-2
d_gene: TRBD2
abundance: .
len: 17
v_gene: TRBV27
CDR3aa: CASSYLRLAGDTGELFF
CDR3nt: TGTGCCAGCAGCTACCTTCGGCTAGCGGGAGATACCGGGGAGCTGTTTTTT

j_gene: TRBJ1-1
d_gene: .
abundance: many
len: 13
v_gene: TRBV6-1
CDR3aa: CASSAGQNTEAFF
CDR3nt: TGTGCCAGCAGTGCAGGCCAGAACACTGAAGCTTTCTTT

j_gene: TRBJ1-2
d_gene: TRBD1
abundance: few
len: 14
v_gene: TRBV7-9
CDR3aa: CASSRPGTGNGYTF
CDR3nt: TGTGCCAGCAGCCGTCCCGGGACAGGGAACGGCTACACCTTC

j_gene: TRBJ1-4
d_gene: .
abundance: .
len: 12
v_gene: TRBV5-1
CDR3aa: CASSSRGPKLFF
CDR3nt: TGCGCCAGCAGCTCCCGGGGGCCAAAACTGTTTTTT

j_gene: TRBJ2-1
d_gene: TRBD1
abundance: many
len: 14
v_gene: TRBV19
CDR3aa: CASTRTGDNNEQFF
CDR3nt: TGTGCCAGTACCCGGACAGGCGATAACAATGAGCAGTTCTTC

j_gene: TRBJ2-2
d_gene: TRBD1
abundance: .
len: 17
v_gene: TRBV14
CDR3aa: CASSHRTGRIGTGELFF
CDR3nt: TGTGCCAGCAGCCACCGGACAGGGCGGATCGGCACCGGGGAGCTGTTTTTT

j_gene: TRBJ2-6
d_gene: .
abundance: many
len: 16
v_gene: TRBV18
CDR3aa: CASSPPARSGANVLTF
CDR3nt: TGTGCCAGCTCACCACCGGCCCGCTCTGGGGCCAACGTCCTGACTTTC